The TCR beta chain described here comes from a study of T cell responses to AZD1222 COVID-19 vaccine. Findings of the study overall: Sampling captured repertoires only after the peak T cell response. Among vaccine-associated CD4 TCRs, coverage spanned spike, with dominance at 160-218 and 743-854. Targeting of unmutated variant regions was reportedly seen in nearly half of spike-specific TCRs. Possibly, clonal diversity was underestimated; donors were largely white British and included more females.

In the case of this clone: What it binds is unknown.

J lost 5 bases, V lost 6 bases, and 16 bases had no gene match. The germline V gene encodes CDR1 LGHDT and CDR2 YNNKEL (reference sequence). This CDR3 region has 17 residues. Generated by immunoSEQ multiplex PCR, the TCRdb table keeps only in-frame clones and is missing some. In the table there are roughly 150,000 clones, around 93% of which are singletons. The TCR originated in an adult in good health. The J gene is TRBJ2-5, the V gene TRBV3-1 (or the pseudogene TRBV3-2), with 9 bases that match TRBD2. Source: peripheral blood, taken on day 0 of AZD1222 vaccination. The CDR3 nucleotides are TGTGCCAGCAGGCGCCCAGGGACTAGCAAACCTCGGGAGACCCAGTACTTC. Protein product: CASRRPGTSKPRETQYF.